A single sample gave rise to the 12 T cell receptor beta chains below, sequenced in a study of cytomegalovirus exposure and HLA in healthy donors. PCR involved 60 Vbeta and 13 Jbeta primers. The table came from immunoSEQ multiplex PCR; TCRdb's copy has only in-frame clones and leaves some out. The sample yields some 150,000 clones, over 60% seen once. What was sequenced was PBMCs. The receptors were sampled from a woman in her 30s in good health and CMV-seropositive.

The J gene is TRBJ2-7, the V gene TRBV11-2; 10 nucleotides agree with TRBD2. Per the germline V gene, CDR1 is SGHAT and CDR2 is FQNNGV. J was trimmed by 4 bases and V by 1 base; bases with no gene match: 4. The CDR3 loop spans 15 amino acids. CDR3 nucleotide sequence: TGTGCCAGCAGCTTAGCGAGCGGGAGGGCGTACGAGCAGTACTTC. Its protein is CASSLASGRAYEQYF.

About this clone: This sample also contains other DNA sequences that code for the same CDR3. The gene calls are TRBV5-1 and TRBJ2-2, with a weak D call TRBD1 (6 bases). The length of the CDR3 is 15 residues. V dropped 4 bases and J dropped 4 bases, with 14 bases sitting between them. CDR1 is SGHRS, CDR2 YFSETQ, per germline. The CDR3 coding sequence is TGCGCCAGCAGCCTAGCAGGGGTGGGCACCGGGGAGCTGTTTTTT. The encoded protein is CASSLAGVGTGELFF.

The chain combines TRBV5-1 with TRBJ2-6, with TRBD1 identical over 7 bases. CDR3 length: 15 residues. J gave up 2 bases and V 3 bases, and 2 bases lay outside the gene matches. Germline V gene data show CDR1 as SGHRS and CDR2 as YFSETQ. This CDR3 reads CASSYTGAGANVLTF. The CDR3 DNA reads TGCGCCAGCAGCTATACAGGGGCTGGGGCCAACGTCCTGACTTTC.

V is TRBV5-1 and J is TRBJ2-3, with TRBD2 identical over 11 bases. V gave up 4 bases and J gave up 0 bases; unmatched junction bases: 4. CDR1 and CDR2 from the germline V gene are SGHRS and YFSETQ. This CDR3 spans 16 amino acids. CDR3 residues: CASSRGLADSTDTQYF. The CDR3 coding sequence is TGCGCCAGCAGCAGGGGACTAGCGGATAGCACAGATACGCAGTATTTT.

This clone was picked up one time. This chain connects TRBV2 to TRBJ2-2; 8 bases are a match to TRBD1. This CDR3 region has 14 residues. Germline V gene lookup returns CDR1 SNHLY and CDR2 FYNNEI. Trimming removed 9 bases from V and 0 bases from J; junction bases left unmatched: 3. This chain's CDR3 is CAREDRANTGELFF. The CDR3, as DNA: TGTGCCAGGGAGGACAGGGCGAACACCGGGGAGCTGTTTTTT.

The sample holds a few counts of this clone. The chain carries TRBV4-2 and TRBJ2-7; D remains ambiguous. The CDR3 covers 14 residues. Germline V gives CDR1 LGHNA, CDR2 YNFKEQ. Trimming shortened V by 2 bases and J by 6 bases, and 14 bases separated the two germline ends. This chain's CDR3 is CASSQISSSVEQYF. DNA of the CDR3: TGTGCCAGCAGCCAAATCTCCTCTAGTGTCGAGCAGTACTTC.

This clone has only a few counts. The CDR3 nucleotides read TGTGCCAGCAGTGGACTCTCCTACGAGCAGTACTTC. This gives the protein CASSGLSYEQYF. The V gene is TRBV27, the J gene TRBJ2-7, with TRBD2 as a possible D gene (5 bases). CDR1 and CDR2 (germline): MNHEY, SMNVEV (reference sequence). CDR3 length: 12 residues. Trimming shortened V by 5 bases and J by 0 bases, and 5 bases separated the two germline ends.

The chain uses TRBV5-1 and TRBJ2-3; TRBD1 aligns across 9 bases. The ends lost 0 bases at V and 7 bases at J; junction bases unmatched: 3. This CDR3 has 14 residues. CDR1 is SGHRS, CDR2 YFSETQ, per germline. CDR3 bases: TGCGCCAGCAGCTTGGGACAGGGGGAAAATACGCAGTATTTT. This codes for CASSLGQGENTQYF.

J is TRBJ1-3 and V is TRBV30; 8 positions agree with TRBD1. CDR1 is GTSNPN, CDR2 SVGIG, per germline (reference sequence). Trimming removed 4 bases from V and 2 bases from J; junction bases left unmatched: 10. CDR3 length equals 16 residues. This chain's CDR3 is CAWNRLTGGTGNTIYF. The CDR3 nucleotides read TGTGCCTGGAACCGACTCACAGGGGGAACTGGAAACACCATATATTTT.

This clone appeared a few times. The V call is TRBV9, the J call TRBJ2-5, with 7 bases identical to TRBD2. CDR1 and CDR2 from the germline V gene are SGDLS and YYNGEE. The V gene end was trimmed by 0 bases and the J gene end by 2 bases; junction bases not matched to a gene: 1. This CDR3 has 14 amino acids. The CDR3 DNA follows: TGTGCCAGCAGCGTAGCAGCGGGGCAAGAGACCCAGTACTTC. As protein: CASSVAAGQETQYF.

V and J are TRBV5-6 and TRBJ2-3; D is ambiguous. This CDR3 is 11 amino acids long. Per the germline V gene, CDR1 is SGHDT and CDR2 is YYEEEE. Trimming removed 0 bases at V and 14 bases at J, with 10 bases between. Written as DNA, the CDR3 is TGTGCCAGCAGCTTGGCCCTTTCCAGGTATTTT. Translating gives CASSLALSRYF.

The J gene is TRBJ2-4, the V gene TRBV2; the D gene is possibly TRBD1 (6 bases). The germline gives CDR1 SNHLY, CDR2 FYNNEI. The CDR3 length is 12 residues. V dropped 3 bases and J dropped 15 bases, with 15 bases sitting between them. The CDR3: CASSEDRPNRYF. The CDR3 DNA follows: TGTGCCAGCAGTGAGGACAGACCAAATCGGTACTTC.